These T cell receptor beta chains were read from a single sample in a study of vaccination and CD4 T cells after COVID-19. Antigens of these TCRs are unknown. TCRdb processed the PCR reads anew with MiXCR; each CDR3 protein has one entry. The sample consists of roughly 15,000 distinct CDR3 sequences, approximately 40% of them appearing once. The sample was CD4+ T cells from blood, cultured in vitro. Receptors were obtained from a human donor who had recovered from COVID-19. CDR3s leave out the opening cysteine and the closing phenylalanine or tryptophan. Each record gives: J gene, V gene, D gene, CDR3 protein. The D gene is left open where the match is weak.

TRBJ2-2	TRBV2	-	ASRMGTGELF
TRBJ2-3	TRBV12-5	TRBD2	ASGLGTSGSTDTQY
TRBJ2-2	TRBV18	TRBD1	ASSQGTGRTGELF
TRBJ2-2	TRBV10-1	-	ASIPRELF
TRBJ1-1	TRBV7-9	-	ASMGRSTEAF
TRBJ1-4	TRBV6-1	-	ASSVTGLSGEKLF
TRBJ1-2	TRBV5-1	TRBD1	ASSLGTGGSYGYT
TRBJ2-7	TRBV14	TRBD1	ASSQRSGQGAYEQY
TRBJ2-2	TRBV7-2	-	ASSLGGTGELF
TRBJ1-1	TRBV2	-	ASSEALGSTNTEAF
TRBJ1-1	TRBV7-2	-	ASSLATGNTEAF
TRBJ1-2	TRBV5-1	-	ASSLELGGGYT
TRBJ1-2	TRBV2	-	ASSEQGTDYGYT
TRBJ1-1	TRBV6-2/TRBV6-3	TRBD1	ASSKPRQGRAYTEAF
TRBJ2-3	TRBV7-6	-	ASSFSPSVDTQY